Listed here is a single TCR beta chain. The data were obtained in a study of blood T cell repertoires in COVID-19. As for the study in general: Acute and convalescent COVID-19 specimens originated in the United States, Italy and Spain. The analysed material was cDNA or gDNA that came from T cells, B-cell-depleted T cells, or PBMCs.

Germline CDR1 reads SGHTA; CDR2 reads FQGNSA. Trimming took 5 bases from V and 0 from J, leaving 19 bases between them. The length of the CDR3 is 17 residues. Methods used by the authors: For nucleated cells, counts were estimated from reference gene primer amplification. Method: immunoSEQ multiplex PCR; TCRdb's copy keeps in-frame clones and lacks some. The V and J calls and clone size were taken over from that table, and D and trimming were inferred from the DNA. The sample has 170,000 or so clones, around 85% seen once. Donors of Cohort 3 who recovered were those that had two negative PCRs, clearance, or symptom resolution.

The J gene is TRBJ1-1, the V gene TRBV7-2, with D hard to call. The sample consisted of PBMCs or T cells enriched from blood (not recorded which). The receptor was derived from a man in his forties who had recovered from COVID-19. The CDR3 is CASSPRTIPRMNTEAFF. The CDR3 DNA follows: TGTGCCAGCAGCCCACGGACTATTCCTCGCATGAACACTGAAGCTTTCTTT. Full variable domain (rest looked up from reference TRBV7-2 and TRBJ1-1): GAGVSQSPSNKVTEKGKDVELRCDPISGHTALYWYRQSLGQGLEFLIYFQGNSAPDKSGLPSDRFSAERTGGSVSTLTIQRTQQEDSAVYLCASSPRTIPRMNTEAFFGQGTRLTVV.